These 10 T cell receptor beta chains were sequenced from one sample in a study of T cell responses to AZD1222 COVID-19 vaccine. Only in-frame clones appear in the TCRdb table, and some are missing; sequencing was by immunoSEQ multiplex PCR. The data show approximately 210,000 clones, roughly 94% seen once. The sample in question was peripheral blood, obtained 28 days after the second dose of the MenACWY control vaccine. These receptors were taken from an adult who received the MenACWY meningococcal vaccine as a control.

CDR3 coding DNA: TGTGCCAGCAGAGGCACCCGGGATCCCTACTTC. This sequence encodes CASRGTRDPYF. The rearrangement links TRBV28 to TRBJ2-7; tentatively, D is TRBD2 (5 bases). The V end was cut by 6 bases, the J end by 13 bases, with 16 bases between. The germline V gene encodes CDR1 MDHEN and CDR2 SYDVKM. This CDR3 contains 11 residues.

V is TRBV6-6 and J is TRBJ2-7, with D perhaps TRBD2 (5 bases). CDR1 is MNHNY and CDR2 is SVGAGI in the germline V gene (reference sequence). V lost 5 bases and J 5 bases, leaving 10 bases between the germline ends. The CDR3 spans 12 residues. CDR3 residues: CASSQWENEQYF. The CDR3 DNA sequence: TGTGCCAGCAGTCAGTGGGAGAACGAGCAGTACTTC.

The rearrangement links TRBV5-1 to TRBJ2-7; weak D call: TRBD2 (5 bases). Germline CDR1 is SGHRS and CDR2 is YFSETQ. The V gene lost 7 bases and the J gene lost 6 bases, with 23 bases spanning the gap. This CDR3 contains 15 residues. The CDR3 protein is CASSGRADSMGEQYF. The CDR3 nucleotides are TGCGCCAGCTCTGGGCGGGCAGACTCCATGGGCGAGCAGTACTTC.

This CDR3 reads CASSTLTGTGNYGYTF. The CDR3 DNA reads TGTGCCAGTAGTACCTTAACCGGGACAGGGAACTATGGCTACACCTTC. The chain employs TRBV19 and TRBJ1-2; 9 nucleotides line up with TRBD1. The ends lost 4 bases at V and 2 bases at J; junction bases unmatched: 8. This CDR3 has 16 amino acids. CDR1 is LNHDA, CDR2 SQIVND, per germline (reference sequence). The entire variable domain, with the rest obtained from reference TRBV19 and TRBJ1-2, is as follows: DGGITQSPKYLFRKEGQNVTLSCEQNLNHDAMYWYRQDPGQGLRLIYYSQIVNDFQKGDIAEGYSVSREKKESFPLTVTSAQKNPTAFYLCASSTLTGTGNYGYTFGSGTRLTVV.

The genes are TRBV20-1 and TRBJ2-1, with 7 bases fitting TRBD2. The V and J ends lost 3 bases and 8 bases, in that order; junction bases with no gene match: 13. This CDR3 region has 15 residues. Germline lookup yields CDR1 DFQATT and CDR2 SNEGSKA (reference sequence). CDR3 DNA sequence: TGCAGTGCTAGTAAAACTAGCGTTGGGATCGATGAGCAGTTCTTC. Translation: CSASKTSVGIDEQFF.

The sample holds one count of this clone. The rearrangement uses TRBV2 and TRBJ1-1; D is perhaps TRBD1 (5 bases). Trimming stripped 5 bases from V and 6 bases from J, with 16 bases between. The CDR3 length is 14 residues. CDR1 and CDR2 (germline): SNHLY, FYNNEI. The CDR3 loop reads CASSTTDRGAEAFF. The DNA for the CDR3 is TGTGCCAGCAGTACTACGGACCGGGGCGCTGAAGCTTTCTTT.

The CDR3 protein is CASSDPAGGQETQYF. The CDR3 bases are TGTGCCAGCAGTGATCCGGCAGGGGGCCAAGAGACCCAGTACTTC. This rearrangement joins TRBV25-1 to TRBJ2-5, with 7 bases aligning to TRBD1. CDR1 and CDR2 from the germline V gene are MGHDK and SYGVNS. CDR3 size: 15 residues. The junction had 5 bases not matched to a gene; V was cut back by 3 bases and J by 1 base. The complete variable domain, with remaining parts taken from reference TRBV25-1 and TRBJ2-5, reads EADIYQTPRYLVIGTGKKITLECSQTMGHDKMYWYQQDPGMELHLIHYSYGVNSTEKGDLSSESTVSRIRTEHFPLTLESARPSHTSQYLCASSDPAGGQETQYFGPGTRLLVL.

This clone was found many times. The V and J genes are TRBV7-9 and TRBJ1-2, with TRBD1 as a possible D gene (5 bases). Germline lookup yields CDR1 SEHNR and CDR2 FQNEAQ (reference sequence). CDR3 size: 13 residues. The V end was cut by 0 bases, the J end by 8 bases, with 10 bases between. CDR3 sequence: CASSLAQGWGYTF. In DNA form, the CDR3 reads TGTGCCAGCAGCTTAGCGCAGGGTTGGGGCTACACCTTC.

This CDR3 is CASTSLNQPQHF. For the CDR3, the DNA is TGTGCCAGTACTTCCCTCAATCAGCCCCAGCATTTT. The chain has TRBV19 and TRBJ1-5, with D unclear. CDR3 length: 12 residues. Germline CDR1 LNHDA, CDR2 SQIVND (reference sequence). Between the trimmed V and J ends, which lost 7 bases and 3 bases, there was a span of 7 bases.

V and J are TRBV5-1 and TRBJ2-7, with 9 bases identical to TRBD1. Germline V lookup: CDR1 SGHRS, CDR2 YFSETQ. The CDR3 is 16 residues long. V was clipped by 0 bases and J by 0 bases; unmatched bases: 4. This CDR3 reads CASSLGGQGSSYEQYF. DNA for the CDR3: TGCGCCAGCAGCTTGGGTGGACAGGGGAGCTCCTACGAGCAGTACTTC.